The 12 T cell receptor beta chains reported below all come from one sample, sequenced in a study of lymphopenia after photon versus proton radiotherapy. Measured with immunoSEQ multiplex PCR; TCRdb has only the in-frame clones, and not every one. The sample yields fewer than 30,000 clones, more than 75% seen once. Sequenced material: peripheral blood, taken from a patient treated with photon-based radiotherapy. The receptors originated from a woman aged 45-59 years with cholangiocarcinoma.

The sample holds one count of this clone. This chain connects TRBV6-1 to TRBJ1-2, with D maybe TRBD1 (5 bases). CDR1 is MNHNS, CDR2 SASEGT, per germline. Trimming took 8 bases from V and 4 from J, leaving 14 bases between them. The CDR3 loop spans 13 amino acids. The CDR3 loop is CASVTGGTYGYTF. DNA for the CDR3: TGTGCCAGCGTCACAGGAGGGACCTATGGCTACACCTTC.

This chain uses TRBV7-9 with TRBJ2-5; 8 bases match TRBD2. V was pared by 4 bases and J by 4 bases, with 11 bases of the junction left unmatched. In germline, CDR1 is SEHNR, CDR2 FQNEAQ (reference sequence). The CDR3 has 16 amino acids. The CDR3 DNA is TGTGCCAGCAGCTGGGGGCTCCGGGGGGGCCTAGAGACCCAGTACTTC. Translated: CASSWGLRGGLETQYF.

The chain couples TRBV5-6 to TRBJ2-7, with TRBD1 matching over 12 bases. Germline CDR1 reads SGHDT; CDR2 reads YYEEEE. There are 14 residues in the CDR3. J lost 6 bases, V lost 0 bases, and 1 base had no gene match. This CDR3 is CASSLGDRGREQYF. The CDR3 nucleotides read TGTGCCAGCAGCTTGGGGGACAGGGGGCGCGAGCAGTACTTC.

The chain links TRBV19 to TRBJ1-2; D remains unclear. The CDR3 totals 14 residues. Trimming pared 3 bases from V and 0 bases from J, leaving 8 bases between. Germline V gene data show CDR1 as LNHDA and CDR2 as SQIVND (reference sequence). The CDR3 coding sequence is TGTGCCAGTAGTATTAGAGCCGCTAACTATGGCTACACCTTC. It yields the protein CASSIRAANYGYTF.

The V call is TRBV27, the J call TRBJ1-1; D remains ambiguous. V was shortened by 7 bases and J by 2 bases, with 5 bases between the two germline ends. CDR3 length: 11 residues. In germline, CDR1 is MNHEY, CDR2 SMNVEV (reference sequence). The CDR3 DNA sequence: TGTGCCAGCACCCACAACACTGAAGCTTTCTTT. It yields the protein CASTHNTEAFF.

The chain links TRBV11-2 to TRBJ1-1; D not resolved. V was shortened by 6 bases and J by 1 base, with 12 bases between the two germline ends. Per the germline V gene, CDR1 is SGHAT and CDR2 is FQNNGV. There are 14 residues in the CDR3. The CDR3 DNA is TGTGCCAGCAGTACGGTCGGACCGAACACTGAAGCTTTCTTT. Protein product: CASSTVGPNTEAFF.

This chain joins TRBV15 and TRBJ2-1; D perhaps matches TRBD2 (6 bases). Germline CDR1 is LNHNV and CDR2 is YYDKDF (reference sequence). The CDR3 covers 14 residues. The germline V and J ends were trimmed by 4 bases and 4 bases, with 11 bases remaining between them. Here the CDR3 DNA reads TGTGCCACCAGCATGACCGGGGGTTACAATGAGCAGTTCTTC. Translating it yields CATSMTGGYNEQFF.

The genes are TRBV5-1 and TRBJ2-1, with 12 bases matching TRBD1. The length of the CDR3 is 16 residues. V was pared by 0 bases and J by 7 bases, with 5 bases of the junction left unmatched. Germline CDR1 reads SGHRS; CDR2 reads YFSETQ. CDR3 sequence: CASSLEGQGAQNEQFF. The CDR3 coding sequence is TGCGCCAGCAGCTTGGAGGGACAGGGGGCGCAGAATGAGCAGTTCTTC.

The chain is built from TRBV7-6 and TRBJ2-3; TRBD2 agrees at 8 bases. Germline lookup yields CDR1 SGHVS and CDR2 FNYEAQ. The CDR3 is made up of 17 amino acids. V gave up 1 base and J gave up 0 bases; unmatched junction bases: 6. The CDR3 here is CASSLGRTGGSTDTQYF. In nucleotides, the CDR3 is TGTGCCAGCAGCTTAGGCAGGACGGGGGGGAGCACAGATACGCAGTATTTT.

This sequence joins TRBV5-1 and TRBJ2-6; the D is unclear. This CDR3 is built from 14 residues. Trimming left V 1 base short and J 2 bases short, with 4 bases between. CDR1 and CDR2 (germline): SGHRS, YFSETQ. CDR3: CASSLTPGANVLTF. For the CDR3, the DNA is TGCGCCAGCAGCTTGACGCCTGGGGCCAACGTCCTGACTTTC.

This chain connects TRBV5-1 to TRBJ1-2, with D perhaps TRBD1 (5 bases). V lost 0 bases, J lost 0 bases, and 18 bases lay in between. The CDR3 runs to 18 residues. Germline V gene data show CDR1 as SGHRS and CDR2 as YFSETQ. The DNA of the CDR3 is TGCGCCAGCAGCTTGGGGGTTCCGGGACGGACTTCTAACTATGGCTACACCTTC. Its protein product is CASSLGVPGRTSNYGYTF.

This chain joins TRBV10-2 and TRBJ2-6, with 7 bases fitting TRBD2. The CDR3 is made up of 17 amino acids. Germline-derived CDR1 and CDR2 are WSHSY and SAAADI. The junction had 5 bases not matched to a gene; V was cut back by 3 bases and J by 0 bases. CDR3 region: CASSDVGGGSGANVLTF. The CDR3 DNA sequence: TGCGCCAGCAGTGATGTGGGCGGGGGCTCTGGGGCCAACGTCCTGACTTTC.